These 13 T cell receptor beta chains were all obtained from the same sample, sequenced in a study of shared clonotypes between healthy human individuals. CD45RO-negative, CCR7-selected cells formed the naive CD8 fraction, which excluded terminally differentiated effector memory CD45RA+ cells. Assay: immunoSEQ multiplex PCR; the TCRdb copy retains only in-frame clones and omits some. The sample yields about 2,200,000 clones, approximately 94% seen once. Source material: naive CD8+ T cells from PBMCs. The receptor set was obtained from a man aged 18 to 30 in good health. Some clones in this sample may be carry-over from other donors' samples.

The genes are TRBV27 and TRBJ1-5; D possibly corresponds to TRBD1 (5 bases). This CDR3 contains 18 residues. Germline-derived CDR1 and CDR2 are MNHEY and SMNVEV (reference sequence). Between the trimmed V and J ends, which lost 1 base and 7 bases, there was a span of 23 bases. The CDR3 DNA reads TGTGCCAGCAGTTTATTATCTTCCGGGACCGAGACGAACCAGCCCCAGCATTTT. This encodes CASSLLSSGTETNQPQHF.

The chain is built from TRBV4-1 and TRBJ2-1, with 11 bases fitting TRBD2. The germline CDR1 and CDR2 sequences are MGHRA and YSYEKL. The J segment lost 7 bases and the V segment lost 6 bases, leaving 8 bases of the junction unmatched. This CDR3 is built from 15 residues. CDR3 residues: CASSKLAGVLNEQFF. The CDR3 DNA reads TGCGCCAGCAGTAAACTAGCGGGAGTGCTAAATGAGCAGTTCTTC.

The table lists this clone with a count of one. V and J are TRBV4-1 and TRBJ2-7; 7 bases are a match to TRBD2. J gave up 2 bases and V 1 base, and 5 bases lay outside the gene matches. In germline, CDR1 is MGHRA, CDR2 YSYEKL. The CDR3 has 15 residues. CDR3 loop: CASSQGEGLTYEQYF. The CDR3, as DNA: TGCGCCAGCAGCCAAGGGGAGGGGCTAACCTACGAGCAGTACTTC.

This chain joins TRBV7-9 and TRBJ2-3, with D tentatively TRBD1 or TRBD2 (6 bases each). CDR3 length equals 12 residues. Germline V gene sequence: CDR1 SEHNR, CDR2 FQNEAQ (reference sequence). The germline V and J ends were trimmed by 6 bases and 10 bases, with 14 bases remaining between them. As DNA, the CDR3 is TGTGCCAGCAGGTCCACTAGGGGGGCGCAGTATTTT. Amino acid sequence: CASRSTRGAQYF. The variable domain in full, completed from reference TRBV7-9 and TRBJ2-3, reads DTGVSQNPRHKITKRGQNVTFRCDPISEHNRLYWYRQTLGQGPEFLTYFQNEAQLEKSRLLSDRFSAERPKGSFSTLEIQRTEQGDSAMYLCASRSTRGAQYFGPGTRLTVL.

This chain uses TRBV6-6 with TRBJ1-1; no clear D gene. Germline values: CDR1 MNHNY, CDR2 SVGAGI (reference sequence). Trimming shortened V by 6 bases and J by 7 bases, and 12 bases separated the two germline ends. This CDR3 is 12 amino acids long. The CDR3 here is CASRIRAGEAFF. The CDR3 DNA is TGTGCCAGCAGAATAAGGGCGGGTGAAGCTTTCTTT.

The chain combines TRBV10-3 with TRBJ1-5; D remains unclear. This CDR3 contains 12 residues. Germline values: CDR1 ENHRY, CDR2 SYGVKD. The CDR3 coding sequence is TGTGCTAGGTCCCGCAGCAATCAGCCCCAGCATTTT. This codes for CARSRSNQPQHF.

The genes are TRBV4-1 and TRBJ2-2; possible D gene TRBD2, 6 bases. CDR1 and CDR2 (germline): MGHRA, YSYEKL. This CDR3 region has 15 residues. V gave up 4 bases and J gave up 3 bases, with 12 bases separating them. CDR3 DNA: TGCGCCAGCAGCCCGACTAGGACTTACACCGGGGAGCTGTTTTTT. Residues: CASSPTRTYTGELFF.

This chain links TRBV11-2 with TRBJ2-3; 9 positions agree with TRBD1. J lost 5 bases, V lost 0 bases, and 9 bases had no gene match. CDR1 and CDR2 from the germline V gene are SGHAT and FQNNGV. The CDR3 contains 17 residues. Here the CDR3 reads CASSLDLGDRVRDTQYF. The CDR3 region has the DNA TGTGCCAGCAGCTTAGATCTTGGGGACAGGGTACGAGATACGCAGTATTTT.

The chain recombines TRBV7-9 with TRBJ1-2; no reliable D call. The CDR3 runs to 16 residues. The germline gives CDR1 SEHNR, CDR2 FQNEAQ (reference sequence). Between the trimmed V and J ends, which lost 7 bases and 5 bases, there was a span of 23 bases. The CDR3 here is CASNNFSGAVGYGYTF. The CDR3 DNA sequence: TGTGCCAGCAATAATTTCTCAGGCGCAGTAGGGTATGGCTACACCTTC.

This clone occurred once. The V call is TRBV28, the J call TRBJ2-1, with unresolved D. V was cut by 7 bases and J by 10 bases, with 14 bases left in between. This CDR3 has 12 residues. Germline CDR1 and CDR2: MDHEN and SYDVKM. The CDR3 DNA is TGTGCCAGCACCTGGGTCGGCGGAGAGCAGTTCTTC. Its protein product is CASTWVGGEQFF. The full variable domain, completed using reference TRBV28 and TRBJ2-1, is DVKVTQSSRYLVKRTGEKVFLECVQDMDHENMFWYRQDPGLGLRLIYFSYDVKMKEKGDIPEGYSVSREKKERFSLILESASTNQTSMYLCASTWVGGEQFFGPGTRLTVL.

This chain links TRBV4-3 with TRBJ2-7, with D possibly matching TRBD2 (6 bases). CDR1 and CDR2 from the germline V gene are LGHNA and YSLEER. This CDR3 contains 16 residues. V was pared by 0 bases and J by 1 base, with 13 bases between. The CDR3 sequence: CASSQDRAGSSYEQYF. DNA of the CDR3: TGCGCCAGCAGCCAAGATAGGGCGGGATCTTCCTACGAGCAGTACTTC.

The CDR3 DNA is TGTGCCAGCAGTCTATACAGGGGATACAATGAGCAGTTCTTC. Translating it yields CASSLYRGYNEQFF. The chain carries TRBV6-1 and TRBJ2-1; 7 bases are a match to TRBD1. The CDR3 spans 14 residues. After removal of 5 bases from V and 4 bases from J, the junction contained 5 bases not matched to a gene. Germline lookup yields CDR1 MNHNS and CDR2 SASEGT.

This chain joins TRBV28 and TRBJ2-1; 9 positions match TRBD2. This CDR3 has 16 residues. The V and J ends lost 2 bases and 4 bases, in that order; junction bases with no gene match: 6. Germline-derived CDR1 and CDR2 are MDHEN and SYDVKM. This CDR3 reads CASSLGRRGGYNEQFF. Written as DNA, the CDR3 is TGTGCCAGCAGTTTAGGGCGGCGGGGGGGTTACAATGAGCAGTTCTTC.